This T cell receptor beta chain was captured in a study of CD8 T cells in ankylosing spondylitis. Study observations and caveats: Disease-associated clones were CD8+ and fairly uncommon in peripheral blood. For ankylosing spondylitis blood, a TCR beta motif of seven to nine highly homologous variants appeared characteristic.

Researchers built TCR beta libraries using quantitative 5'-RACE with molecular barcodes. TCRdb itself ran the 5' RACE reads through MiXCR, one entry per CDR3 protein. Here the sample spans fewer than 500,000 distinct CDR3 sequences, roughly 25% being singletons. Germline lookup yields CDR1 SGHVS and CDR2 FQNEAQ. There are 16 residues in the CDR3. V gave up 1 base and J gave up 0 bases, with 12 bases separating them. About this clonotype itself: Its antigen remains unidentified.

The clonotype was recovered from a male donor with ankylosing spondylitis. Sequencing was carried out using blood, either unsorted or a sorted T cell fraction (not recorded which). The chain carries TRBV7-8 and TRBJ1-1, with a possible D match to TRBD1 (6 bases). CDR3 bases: TGTGCCAGCAGCTTAGGGGGGCGCCTGATGAACACTGAAGCTTTCTTT. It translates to CASSLGGRLMNTEAFF.